The rows below give T cell receptor beta chains drawn from one sample of a study of CD8 T cells in Susac syndrome. TCRdb reprocessed the immunoSEQ multiplex PCR reads with MiXCR, giving one entry per CDR3 protein. The sample includes 300,000 or so distinct CDR3 sequences, roughly nine tenths of them seen just once. Sequenced: CD4+ T cells from PBMCs. Receptors were obtained from a human donor with multiple sclerosis. Both conserved end residues are part of each CDR3. Fields, in order: V gene, J gene, D gene, clone size, CDR3 protein, CDR3 DNA. A D gene is named only where the DNA matches it firmly. Rows may omit the clone size; those that give it use once, few, many or a size class.

v_call: TRBV14
j_call: TRBJ2-7
d_call: .
clone_size: .
cdr3_aa: CASSHRNGAYEQYF
cdr3_nt: TGTGCCAGCAGCCACCGGAACGGTGCCTACGAGCAGTACTTC

v_call: TRBV30
j_call: TRBJ2-7
d_call: TRBD1
clone_size: .
cdr3_aa: CAWRTGTGSYEQYF
cdr3_nt: TGTGCCTGGCGAACCGGGACAGGGTCCTACGAGCAGTACTTC

v_call: TRBV20-1
j_call: TRBJ1-1
d_call: .
clone_size: .
cdr3_aa: CSARGSTRDTEAFF
cdr3_nt: TGCAGTGCTAGAGGAAGCACTCGGGACACTGAAGCTTTCTTT

v_call: TRBV11-2
j_call: TRBJ1-3
d_call: .
clone_size: .
cdr3_aa: CASSPERVAGNTIYF
cdr3_nt: TGTGCCAGCAGCCCGGAGAGAGTTGCTGGAAACACCATATATTTT

v_call: TRBV27
j_call: TRBJ1-2
d_call: TRBD1
clone_size: .
cdr3_aa: CASMKTGTNYGYTF
cdr3_nt: TGTGCCAGCATGAAGACAGGGACAAACTATGGCTACACCTTC

v_call: TRBV20-1
j_call: TRBJ2-7
d_call: .
clone_size: .
cdr3_aa: CSARGETGAGEQYF
cdr3_nt: TGCAGTGCTAGAGGGGAGACAGGCGCGGGGGAGCAGTACTTC

v_call: TRBV5-1
j_call: TRBJ2-7
d_call: TRBD2
clone_size: .
cdr3_aa: CASSLRAREGSYEQYF
cdr3_nt: TGCGCCAGCAGCTTGAGGGCCAGGGAGGGATCCTACGAGCAGTACTTC

v_call: TRBV7-2
j_call: TRBJ2-3
d_call: TRBD2
clone_size: .
cdr3_aa: CASSLGYSLAASTDTQYF
cdr3_nt: TGTGCCAGCAGCTTAGGGTACTCTCTAGCGGCTAGCACAGATACGCAGTATTTT

v_call: TRBV12-3/TRBV12-4
j_call: TRBJ1-2
d_call: .
clone_size: once
cdr3_aa: CASSSTASSGYTF
cdr3_nt: TGTGCCAGCAGTTCGACAGCTTCCTCGGGCTACACCTTC

v_call: TRBV29-1
j_call: TRBJ2-1
d_call: .
clone_size: .
cdr3_aa: CSVGEEWVQFF
cdr3_nt: TGCAGCGTGGGGGAGGAGTGGGTGCAGTTCTTC

v_call: TRBV7-9
j_call: TRBJ2-7
d_call: .
clone_size: few
cdr3_aa: CASSTGEFTTVQYF
cdr3_nt: TGTGCCAGCAGTACGGGTGAATTTACGACTGTGCAGTACTTC

v_call: TRBV25-1
j_call: TRBJ2-6
d_call: .
clone_size: .
cdr3_aa: CASSVYGANVLTF
cdr3_nt: TGTGCCAGCAGTGTATACGGGGCCAACGTCCTGACTTTC

v_call: TRBV24-1
j_call: TRBJ1-4
d_call: .
clone_size: .
cdr3_aa: CATSTSPTNEKLFF
cdr3_nt: TGTGCCACCTCAACCTCTCCAACTAATGAAAAACTGTTTTTT

v_call: TRBV18
j_call: TRBJ2-1
d_call: TRBD2
clone_size: .
cdr3_aa: CASSPGLAGDNNEQFF
cdr3_nt: TGTGCCAGCTCACCAGGACTAGCGGGGGACAACAATGAGCAGTTCTTC

v_call: TRBV29-1
j_call: TRBJ2-5
d_call: .
clone_size: .
cdr3_aa: CSAEGALRGETQYF
cdr3_nt: TGCAGCGCGGAGGGGGCACTGCGAGGGGAGACCCAGTACTTC

v_call: TRBV7-9
j_call: TRBJ2-2
d_call: TRBD1
clone_size: .
cdr3_aa: CASSSPDRGPGELFF
cdr3_nt: TGTGCCAGCAGCTCACCAGACAGGGGTCCCGGGGAGCTGTTTTTT

v_call: TRBV20-1
j_call: TRBJ2-1
d_call: TRBD2
clone_size: .
cdr3_aa: CSATSGNDNEQFF
cdr3_nt: TGCAGTGCTACTAGCGGGAACGACAATGAGCAGTTCTTC

v_call: TRBV6-2/TRBV6-3
j_call: TRBJ1-1
d_call: .
clone_size: .
cdr3_aa: CASSRNRVNTEAFF
cdr3_nt: TGTGCCAGCAGTCGGAACAGGGTGAACACTGAAGCTTTCTTT

v_call: TRBV5-1
j_call: TRBJ2-7
d_call: TRBD1
clone_size: .
cdr3_aa: CASSFGTGTYEQYF
cdr3_nt: TGCGCCAGCAGCTTCGGGACAGGGACCTACGAGCAGTACTTC

v_call: TRBV7-2
j_call: TRBJ2-1
d_call: TRBD1
clone_size: .
cdr3_aa: CASTRQGVTYNEQFF
cdr3_nt: TGTGCCAGCACCCGACAGGGGGTCACCTACAATGAGCAGTTCTTC